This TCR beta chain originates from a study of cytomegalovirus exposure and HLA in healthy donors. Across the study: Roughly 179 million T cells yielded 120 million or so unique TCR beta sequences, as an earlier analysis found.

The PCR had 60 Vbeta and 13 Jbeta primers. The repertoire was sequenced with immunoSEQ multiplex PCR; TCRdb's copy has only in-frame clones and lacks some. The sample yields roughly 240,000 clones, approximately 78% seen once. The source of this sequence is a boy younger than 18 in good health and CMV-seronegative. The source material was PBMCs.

The CDR3 DNA reads as TGTGCCAGCAGGATGGGACAGGGGCCTTGGGGGGAGCTGTTTTTT. It encodes CASRMGQGPWGELFF. The J gene is TRBJ2-2, the V gene TRBV2; 10 bases line up with TRBD1. CDR3 size: 15 residues. V lost 6 bases, J lost 8 bases, and 9 bases stayed unmatched. The germline V gene encodes CDR1 SNHLY and CDR2 FYNNEI.